This T cell receptor (beta chain) was profiled in a study of monozygotic twins with inflammatory bowel disease. The CDR3 is made up of 16 amino acids. Germline values: CDR1 SGHVS, CDR2 FQNEAQ. As for this clonotype: As yet, its antigen is unknown.

Points from the study as a whole: No one strong IBD-associated signal or clonotype was supported.

Template switching appended UMIs that held a 6-nucleotide sample barcode. Following a re-call of the 5' RACE reads, TCRdb has one entry per CDR3 protein and lacks DNA. This sample contains some 210,000 distinct CDR3 sequences. The receptor comes from a human donor with ulcerative colitis or Crohn's disease, or a healthy co-twin of an affected twin (not recorded which). The chain has TRBV7-8 and TRBJ1-4; TCRdb proposes TRBD1, but this gene call is untestable without DNA. The source material was blood. The CDR3 loop is CASSLRETGGWEKLFF.